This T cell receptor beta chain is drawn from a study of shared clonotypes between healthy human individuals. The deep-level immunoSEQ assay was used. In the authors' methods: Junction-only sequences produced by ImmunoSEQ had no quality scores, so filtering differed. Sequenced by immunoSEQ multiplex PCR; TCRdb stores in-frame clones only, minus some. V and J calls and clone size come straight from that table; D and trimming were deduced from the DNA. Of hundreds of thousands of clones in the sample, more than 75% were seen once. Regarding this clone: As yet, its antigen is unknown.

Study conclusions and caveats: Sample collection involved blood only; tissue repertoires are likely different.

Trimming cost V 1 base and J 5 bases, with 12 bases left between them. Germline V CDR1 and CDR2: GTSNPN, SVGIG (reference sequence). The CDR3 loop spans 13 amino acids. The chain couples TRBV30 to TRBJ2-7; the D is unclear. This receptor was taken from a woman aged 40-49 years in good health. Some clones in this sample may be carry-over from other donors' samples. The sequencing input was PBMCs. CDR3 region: CAWSELLNHEQYF. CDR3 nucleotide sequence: TGTGCCTGGAGTGAACTCCTAAACCACGAGCAGTACTTC.